A selection of T cell receptor beta chains follows, all from one sample in a study of shared clonotypes between healthy human individuals. The method was immunoSEQ multiplex PCR; TCRdb's version includes in-frame clones alone and lacks a portion of them. The table shows about 2,500,000 clones, with around 94% occurring only once. The sequenced material came from naive CD4+ T cells sorted from blood. These receptors were taken from a man younger than 35 in good health. The CDR3 runs from the conserved cysteine through the conserved F or W.

cdr3_aa: CASSYYLDRLAKNIQYF
j_call: TRBJ2-4
v_call: TRBV7-9

cdr3_aa: CASRGLTNTGELFF
j_call: TRBJ2-2
v_call: TRBV7-8

cdr3_aa: CAISGGGGLGYEQYF
j_call: TRBJ2-7
v_call: TRBV10-3

cdr3_aa: CASSPAGVPSQSDAFF
j_call: TRBJ1-1
v_call: TRBV5-1

cdr3_aa: CASSTRLAGSTDTQYF
j_call: TRBJ2-3
v_call: TRBV5-4

cdr3_aa: CASSFAGEGNQPQHF
j_call: TRBJ1-5
v_call: TRBV19

cdr3_aa: CASSLVGSGTGELFF
j_call: TRBJ2-2
v_call: TRBV11-2

cdr3_aa: CASSLGAPGVSYEQYF
j_call: TRBJ2-7
v_call: TRBV6-6

cdr3_aa: CASSPRRERDF
j_call: TRBJ1-2
v_call: TRBV6-5

cdr3_aa: CASSLMTSGTYEQYF
j_call: TRBJ2-7
v_call: TRBV7-2

cdr3_aa: CATSILLPGQGSTNYGYTF
j_call: TRBJ1-2
v_call: TRBV15

cdr3_aa: CASSLVTSAEAFF
j_call: TRBJ1-1
v_call: TRBV11-2

cdr3_aa: CASSSGTSGVIQFF
j_call: TRBJ2-1
v_call: TRBV5-1

cdr3_aa: CASSPTSLNTEAFF
j_call: TRBJ1-1
v_call: TRBV6-6

cdr3_aa: CASSLPNEQFF
j_call: TRBJ2-1
v_call: TRBV7-7

cdr3_aa: CASSDGLARYNEQFF
j_call: TRBJ2-1
v_call: TRBV7-7

cdr3_aa: CASSIFAGDYNEQFF
j_call: TRBJ2-1
v_call: TRBV19

cdr3_aa: CASSASGGGGSYEQYF
j_call: TRBJ2-7
v_call: TRBV9

cdr3_aa: CASSGFRETQYF
j_call: TRBJ2-5
v_call: TRBV19

cdr3_aa: CASSEGGQGHEQYF
j_call: TRBJ2-7
v_call: TRBV2

cdr3_aa: CASSPRQGRNEQFF
j_call: TRBJ2-1
v_call: TRBV7-9

cdr3_aa: CASSQGRGHGSPLHF
j_call: TRBJ1-6
v_call: TRBV7-2

cdr3_aa: CATSTLLTGGNSPLHF
j_call: TRBJ1-6
v_call: TRBV15

cdr3_aa: CASSSTGQGFNEQFF
j_call: TRBJ2-1
v_call: TRBV5-4

cdr3_aa: CASRGTSVVDEQFF
j_call: TRBJ2-1
v_call: TRBV2

cdr3_aa: CASSVGLAGVFAGELFF
j_call: TRBJ2-2
v_call: TRBV9

cdr3_aa: CSVDTDRSLNTEAFF
j_call: TRBJ1-1
v_call: TRBV29-1

cdr3_aa: CASSRSHLGQGNEQFF
j_call: TRBJ2-1
v_call: TRBV28

cdr3_aa: CASSPTAYNEQFF
j_call: TRBJ2-1
v_call: TRBV7-6

cdr3_aa: CASSLRQGQGPTGELFF
j_call: TRBJ2-2
v_call: TRBV7-6

cdr3_aa: CASSKAQSASGNTIYF
j_call: TRBJ1-3
v_call: TRBV21-1

cdr3_aa: CASSPLGEGTGELFF
j_call: TRBJ2-2
v_call: TRBV6-5

cdr3_aa: CASSQDERGSNEQFF
j_call: TRBJ2-1
v_call: TRBV4-2

cdr3_aa: CAWSGGKNTGELFF
j_call: TRBJ2-2
v_call: TRBV30

cdr3_aa: CASSADRSNTGELFF
j_call: TRBJ2-2
v_call: TRBV28

cdr3_aa: CASSLATGGIYEQYF
j_call: TRBJ2-7
v_call: TRBV5-1